A single sample is the source of the 27 T cell receptor beta chains below, sequenced in a study of early T cells in non-severe SARS-CoV-2 infection (dated by TCRdb to the early 2020s). The method behind the library was 5' RACE. The data were produced on a NextSeq 500. Through fastp at Q25 and MiXCR, TCRdb rebuilt clones from the public reads, retaining in-frame beta chains. Each CDR3 protein appears once, grouped with its most common genes and DNA. The sample contains roughly 31,000 distinct CDR3 sequences, 9.5% to 10% of them found a single time. Clones ranked in the top ten supply roughly 13% of the sample. The sequenced sample consisted of whole blood. These receptors were obtained from an adult who was a healthcare worker with PCR-confirmed SARS-CoV-2 infection or an uninfected control (not recorded which).

In its sample, this clonotype was seen many times. J is TRBJ1-6 and V is TRBV9, with 7 bases matching TRBD1. CDR1 and CDR2 from the germline V gene are SGDLS and YYNGEE. The CDR3 runs to 15 residues. V shed 2 bases, J shed 10 bases, and the junction held 9 bases outside the gene matches. The CDR3: CASSVVGGLNSPLHF. The CDR3 DNA reads TGTGCCAGCAGCGTCGTAGGGGGCTTAAACTCACCCCTCCACTTT. Using reference TRBV9 and TRBJ1-6 for the parts outside the CDR3, the full variable domain is DSGVTQTPKHLITATGQRVTLRCSPRSGDLSVYWYQQSLDQGLQFLIQYYNGEERAKGNILERFSAQQFPDLHSELNLSSLELGDSALYFCASSVVGGLNSPLHFGNGTRLTVT.

This sequence joins TRBV12-3 or TRBV12-4 and TRBJ1-2, with D unclear. The CDR3 has 15 residues. V was pared by 5 bases and J by 1 base, with 14 bases between. CDR3 nucleotides: TGTGCCAGCAGTGTCGTTTCGGGCTTTAACTATGGCTACACCTTC. It specifies CASSVVSGFNYGYTF.

The genes are TRBV7-2 and TRBJ2-7; D not certain. CDR1 SGHTA and CDR2 FQGNSA come from the germline V gene. The CDR3 is made up of 13 amino acids. Trimming took off 3 bases at V and 0 bases at J, with 6 bases between the two ends. The CDR3 DNA reads as TGTGCCAGCAGCTTTGGGCCCTCCTACGAGCAGTACTTC. Amino acid sequence: CASSFGPSYEQYF.

The sample holds one count of this clonotype. A read error may be the cause here, since a much bigger clone is one base away. The chain employs TRBV7-3 and TRBJ1-1; D remains ambiguous. The germline V gene encodes CDR1 SGHTA and CDR2 FQGTGA. The CDR3 is 14 amino acids. The CDR3 loop is CASSLTASNTEAYF. CDR3 sequence (DNA): TGTGCCAGCAGCTTAACGGCCTCGAACACTGAAGCTTACTTT.

This clonotype was seen a few times. The rearrangement uses TRBV5-5 and TRBJ2-7; D unclear. Germline V gene data show CDR1 as SGHKS and CDR2 as YYEKEE (reference sequence). The CDR3 spans 13 residues. V was cut by 4 bases and J by 3 bases, with 11 bases left in between. The CDR3 nucleotides read TGTGCCAGCAGCCAACCAACCAGCTACGAGCAGTACTTC. This translates into CASSQPTSYEQYF.

The rearrangement links TRBV11-3 to TRBJ2-1; D is perhaps TRBD1 or TRBD2 (5 bases each). This CDR3 is built from 17 residues. Trimming stripped 5 bases from V and 10 bases from J, with 27 bases between. In germline, CDR1 is SGHNT, CDR2 YENEEA. DNA for the CDR3: TGTGCCAGCAGCCTTCGGGGCTCGATGGATGGGGATAAGGAGCAGTTCTTC. Protein sequence: CASSLRGSMDGDKEQFF. Variable domain in full (rest from reference TRBV11-3 and TRBJ2-1): EAGVVQSPRYKIIEKKQPVAFWCNPISGHNTLYWYLQNLGQGPELLIRYENEEAVDDSQLPKDRFSAERLKGVDSTLKIQPAELGDSAVYLCASSLRGSMDGDKEQFFGPGTRLTVL.

This clonotype has more than one count but fewer than ten. V is TRBV6-6 and J is TRBJ1-1, with D perhaps matching TRBD1 (6 bases). The CDR3 consists of 13 residues. CDR1 is MNHNY, CDR2 SVGAGI, per germline (reference sequence). V dropped 6 bases and J dropped 3 bases, with 11 bases sitting between them. CDR3 DNA sequence: TGTGCCAGCAGCCGGGGGCGCGACACTGAAGCTTTCTTT. This sequence encodes CASSRGRDTEAFF.

In its sample, this clonotype was seen many times. The chain has TRBV5-5 and TRBJ2-1; 11 nucleotides line up with TRBD2. Trimming took 4 bases from V and 7 from J; bases not matched to a gene: 4. The CDR3 has 14 residues. Germline CDR1 is SGHKS and CDR2 is YYEKEE (reference sequence). The CDR3 protein is CASSLAGGINEQFF. CDR3 nucleotides: TGTGCCAGCAGCCTAGCGGGGGGTATTAATGAGCAGTTCTTC.

This clonotype was detected many times. The chain links TRBV29-1 to TRBJ2-5; 7 nucleotides agree with TRBD1. V gave up 6 bases and J gave up 1 base; unmatched junction bases: 11. This CDR3 has 15 residues. Germline V gene data show CDR1 as SQVTM and CDR2 as ANQGSEA. As DNA, the CDR3 is TGCAGCGTCGAACAAGCTAGGGACAGCCAAGAGACCCAGTACTTC. Translation: CSVEQARDSQETQYF. The full variable domain, rest sourced from reference TRBV29-1 and TRBJ2-5, is SAVISQKPSRDICQRGTSLTIQCQVDSQVTMMFWYRQQPGQSLTLIATANQGSEATYESGFVIDKFPISRPNLTFSTLTVSNMSPEDSSIYLCSVEQARDSQETQYFGPGTRLLVL.

This clonotype appeared many times. This chain connects TRBV29-1 to TRBJ1-3; unclear D gene. V shed 4 bases and J shed 0 bases, with 7 bases lying between them. The CDR3 sequence is 13 residues long. The germline V gene has CDR1 SQVTM and CDR2 ANQGSEA. CDR3 nucleotides: TGCAGCGTTGTTGCCAACTCTGGAAACACCATATATTTT. It specifies CSVVANSGNTIYF.

This clonotype was seen at least ten times. V and J are TRBV3-1 and TRBJ1-2; D gene ambiguous. Trimming pared 4 bases from V and 8 bases from J, leaving 23 bases between. Per the germline V gene, CDR1 is LGHDT and CDR2 is YNNKEL (reference sequence). This CDR3 has 16 residues. The CDR3 protein is CASSLSDSVPTIGYTF. The CDR3 nucleotides read TGTGCCAGCAGCCTAAGTGACTCAGTTCCGACTATAGGCTACACCTTC. The whole variable domain, remainder taken from reference TRBV3-1 and TRBJ1-2, is DTAVSQTPKYLVTQMGNDKSIKCEQNLGHDTMYWYKQDSKKFLKIMFSYNNKELIINETVPNRFSPKSPDKAHLNLHINSLELGDSAVYFCASSLSDSVPTIGYTFGSGTRLTVV.

V usage is TRBV6-6 and J usage is TRBJ2-7; 8 bases agree with TRBD1. The V gene end was trimmed by 6 bases and the J gene end by 2 bases; junction bases not matched to a gene: 12. The CDR3 contains 16 residues. Germline CDR1 MNHNY, CDR2 SVGAGI (reference sequence). As DNA, the CDR3 is TGTGCCAGCAGAACGACTCGTGGGACAGGCACCTACGAGCAGTACTTC. This codes for CASRTTRGTGTYEQYF.

This clonotype was counted at least ten times. The gene calls are TRBV5-1 and TRBJ2-2; D not certain. The germline V gene encodes CDR1 SGHRS and CDR2 YFSETQ. V lost 3 bases and J lost 8, with 11 bases in between. This CDR3 region has 13 residues. The CDR3 reads CASSYSQIGELFF. The CDR3 DNA reads TGCGCCAGCAGCTACTCTCAAATAGGGGAGCTGTTTTTT.

This clonotype occurred a few times. The chain combines TRBV5-1 with TRBJ1-4; weak D call: TRBD1 (6 bases). The CDR3 loop spans 16 amino acids. The germline V and J ends were trimmed by 4 bases and 0 bases, with 13 bases remaining between them. Germline V CDR1 and CDR2: SGHRS, YFSETQ. As DNA, the CDR3 is TGCGCCAGCAGCACCGGACAGAGCTCAACTAATGAAAAACTGTTTTTT. It encodes CASSTGQSSTNEKLFF.

The gene calls are TRBV4-1 and TRBJ2-5; D tentatively reads TRBD1 or TRBD2 (7 bases each). Germline loops: CDR1 MGHRA, CDR2 YSYEKL. The CDR3 is 16 amino acids. Trimming removed 4 bases at V and 5 bases at J, with 20 bases between. In nucleotides, the CDR3 is TGCGCCAGCAGCCGGGGACTACAGGGGATGATGGAGACCCAGTACTTC. Translated: CASSRGLQGMMETQYF.

This clonotype was seen at least ten times. The V call is TRBV18, the J call TRBJ1-6; 7 positions agree with TRBD1. Losses at the gene ends were 3 bases for V and 6 bases for J; bases not matched to a gene: 5. Germline V CDR1 and CDR2: KGHSH, LQKENI. The CDR3 extends over 15 amino acids. The chain's CDR3 is CASSPRDSANSPLHF. For the CDR3, the DNA is TGTGCCAGCTCACCTAGGGACAGCGCTAATTCACCCCTCCACTTT. Full variable domain (outside the CDR3, taken from reference TRBV18 and TRBJ1-6): NAGVMQNPRHLVRRRGQEARLRCSPMKGHSHVYWYRQLPEEGLKFMVYLQKENIIDESGMPKERFSAEFPKEGPSILRIQQVVRGDSAAYFCASSPRDSANSPLHFGNGTRLTVT.

This clonotype was seen only a few times. CDR3 nucleotide sequence: TGTGCCAGCAGTTTAAGACAGAAAGCTTTCTTT. Translating gives CASSLRQKAFF. This chain connects TRBV12-3 or TRBV12-4 to TRBJ1-1; D may be TRBD1 (5 bases). V shed 2 bases and J shed 9 bases, with 7 bases lying between them. The CDR3 is 11 amino acids.

This clonotype showed up many times. This chain links TRBV18 with TRBJ2-7, with TRBD1 as a possible D gene (5 bases). This CDR3 region has 15 residues. V gave up 6 bases and J gave up 2 bases, with 17 bases separating them. CDR1 KGHSH and CDR2 LQKENI come from the germline V gene. The CDR3 loop reads CASSSKDTRAYEQYF. For the CDR3, the DNA is TGTGCCAGCTCGTCCAAGGACACTCGGGCCTACGAGCAGTACTTC.

The J gene is TRBJ2-7, the V gene TRBV9, with 11 bases matching TRBD2. The CDR3 has 13 amino acids. V shed 7 bases and J 9 bases; nucleotides not matched to a gene: 9. CDR1 and CDR2 from the germline V gene are SGDLS and YYNGEE. CDR3 residues: CASAGTSGERQYF. CDR3 bases: TGTGCCAGCGCCGGGACTAGCGGCGAGAGGCAGTACTTC.

This clonotype has a count of ten or more. The genes are TRBV19 and TRBJ2-2; 9 bases line up with TRBD2. The germline V gene encodes CDR1 LNHDA and CDR2 SQIVND (reference sequence). V gave up 5 bases and J gave up 6 bases; unmatched junction bases: 4. This CDR3 spans 14 amino acids. CDR3 coding DNA: TGTGCCAGTAGTCCTAGCGGGGTAGCCGGGGAGCTGTTTTTT. Protein sequence: CASSPSGVAGELFF.

This clonotype qualifies as medium-sized (0.01 to 0.1%). The V call is TRBV5-6, the J call TRBJ2-4; D uncertain. This CDR3 contains 16 residues. The germline V gene encodes CDR1 SGHDT and CDR2 YYEEEE. Trimming shortened V by 1 base and J by 1 base, and 12 bases separated the two germline ends. CDR3 in amino acids: CASSLFRTDAKNIQYF. The DNA for the CDR3 is TGTGCCAGCAGCTTGTTCCGAACGGATGCCAAAAACATTCAGTACTTC.

This clonotype is medium-sized by share. The V gene is TRBV6-2 or TRBV6-3, the J gene TRBJ2-3, with a possible D match to TRBD2 (6 bases). Trimming pared 5 bases from V and 3 bases from J, leaving 18 bases between. Germline V CDR1 and CDR2: MNHEY, SVGEGT. This CDR3 has 16 residues. The CDR3 here is CASSLDERAKTDTQYF. The CDR3 nucleotides are TGTGCCAGCAGTCTTGATGAGCGGGCGAAAACAGATACGCAGTATTTT.

The V and J genes are TRBV7-3 and TRBJ1-5; 7 bases agree with TRBD1. Looked up from germline, CDR1 is SGHTA and CDR2 is FQGTGA. This CDR3 is 15 amino acids long. J was trimmed by 0 bases and V by 5 bases; bases with no gene match: 4. In DNA, the CDR3 is TGTGCCAGCAGCCTCCGACAGGGTAGCAATCAGCCCCAGCATTTT. It yields the protein CASSLRQGSNQPQHF.

This clonotype was counted many times. The chain has TRBV29-1 and TRBJ1-3; weak D call: TRBD1 (5 bases). The CDR3 covers 13 residues. Germline lookup yields CDR1 SQVTM and CDR2 ANQGSEA. V gave up 2 bases and J gave up 1 base, with 6 bases separating them. The CDR3 loop is CSVEKGSGNTIYF. The CDR3 bases are TGCAGCGTTGAAAAGGGGTCTGGAAACACCATATATTTT.

This clonotype has ten or more counts. This chain joins TRBV7-2 and TRBJ2-1, with TRBD1 matching over 9 bases. The germline V gene encodes CDR1 SGHTA and CDR2 FQGNSA. J was trimmed by 7 bases and V by 4 bases; bases with no gene match: 8. This CDR3 is 15 amino acids long. For the CDR3, the DNA is TGTGCCAGCAGCTCGGGGACAGGGACAGGTAATGAGCAGTTCTTC. It yields the protein CASSSGTGTGNEQFF.

Many counts were recorded for this clonotype. The V and J genes are TRBV7-9 and TRBJ1-5; D remains ambiguous. Trimming shortened V by 2 bases and J by 5 bases, and 16 bases separated the two germline ends. CDR1 and CDR2 from the germline V gene are SEHNR and FQNEAQ (reference sequence). The CDR3 covers 16 residues. The CDR3 is CASSLIGLNLYQPQHF. DNA of the CDR3: TGTGCCAGCAGCTTAATAGGCCTTAACCTTTATCAGCCCCAGCATTTT.

This clonotype was picked up a small number of times. The V gene is TRBV19, the J gene TRBJ1-2; D is uncertain. V lost 5 bases and J 10 bases, leaving 14 bases between the germline ends. The CDR3 sequence is 12 residues long. The V gene's germline CDR1 is LNHDA and CDR2 SQIVND (reference sequence). This chain's CDR3 is CASSRRVALYTF. CDR3 DNA sequence: TGTGCCAGTAGTCGGCGGGTGGCCCTCTACACCTTC.